Shown below are 11 T cell receptor beta chains from a single sample sequenced in a study of blood T cell repertoires in COVID-19. Method: immunoSEQ multiplex PCR; TCRdb's copy keeps in-frame clones and lacks some. The sample lists approximately 170,000 clones, roughly 84% seen once, with about 8.6% in the top ten. Sequencing was performed on PBMCs or T cells enriched from blood (not recorded which). Every receptor here comes from a woman aged 45 to 65 who had recovered from COVID-19.

This sequence joins TRBV6-5 and TRBJ1-6, with D perhaps TRBD1 (6 bases). V was shortened by 6 bases and J by 12 bases, with 21 bases between the two germline ends. Germline V gene sequence: CDR1 MNHEY, CDR2 SVGAGI. The CDR3 totals 15 residues. The CDR3 DNA sequence: TGTGCCAGCAGATCCACCGGGCCCAGGGGTGTACCCCTCCACTTT. Amino acids: CASRSTGPRGVPLHF.

The rearrangement joins TRBV10-3 to TRBJ2-7; possibly TRBD1 for D (5 bases). The CDR3 loop spans 17 amino acids. The germline V gene encodes CDR1 ENHRY and CDR2 SYGVKD. The germline V and J ends were trimmed by 3 bases and 2 bases, with 20 bases remaining between them. In DNA, the CDR3 is TGTGCCATCAGTGACCCTTCGTTGGGGCTAGTGGCCTACGAGCAGTACTTC. This sequence encodes CAISDPSLGLVAYEQYF.

The rearrangement links TRBV5-1 to TRBJ1-1; 10 bases line up with TRBD1. Germline V CDR1 and CDR2: SGHRS, YFSETQ. This CDR3 spans 14 amino acids. Germline trimming cut 4 bases from V and 1 base from J; bases unmatched to any gene: 1. The DNA for the CDR3 is TGCGCCAGCAGCCGGGACAGGGGGAACACTGAAGCTTTCTTT. Translation: CASSRDRGNTEAFF.

This chain uses TRBV7-2 with TRBJ2-1; 7 nucleotides align to TRBD2. Per the germline V gene, CDR1 is SGHTA and CDR2 is FQGNSA. Trimming took 1 base from V and 0 from J; bases not matched to a gene: 3. This CDR3 contains 16 residues. The CDR3 coding sequence is TGTGCCAGCAGCTTAGAGGGCGGGGGCTCCTACAATGAGCAGTTCTTC. It is translated as CASSLEGGGSYNEQFF. The variable domain in full, with the rest retrieved from reference TRBV7-2 and TRBJ2-1, is GAGVSQSPSNKVTEKGKDVELRCDPISGHTALYWYRQSLGQGLEFLIYFQGNSAPDKSGLPSDRFSAERTGGSVSTLTIQRTQQEDSAVYLCASSLEGGGSYNEQFFGPGTRLTVL.

The rearrangement links TRBV19 to TRBJ2-1; TRBD1 matches 7 bases. The CDR3 consists of 13 residues. J lost 7 bases, V lost 4 bases, and 4 bases had no gene match. CDR1 is LNHDA, CDR2 SQIVND, per germline (reference sequence). The DNA of the CDR3 is TGTGCCAGTAGTAGGGGACAGAATAATGAGCAGTTCTTC. Translated, it gives CASSRGQNNEQFF.

This clone has only a few counts. The V gene is TRBV7-9, the J gene TRBJ2-1; the D is unclear. CDR1 is SEHNR, CDR2 FQNEAQ, per germline (reference sequence). This CDR3 has 16 residues. Trimming pared 1 base from V and 2 bases from J, leaving 12 bases between. DNA of the CDR3: TGTGCCAGCAGCTTAGGAGGCGCTCTTGCCTACAATGAGCAGTTCTTC. This encodes CASSLGGALAYNEQFF.

DNA of the CDR3: TGCGCCAGCAGCCTTAGGAGAGGGGAGGGGTACGAGCAGTACTTC. Translated: CASSLRRGEGYEQYF. The chain has TRBV4-3 and TRBJ2-7; TRBD2 matches at 7 bases. Germline lookup yields CDR1 LGHNA and CDR2 YSLEER. The CDR3 spans 15 residues. The trim removed 4 bases at V and 4 bases at J, leaving 10 bases unmatched.

The chain uses TRBV12-3 or TRBV12-4 and TRBJ2-2; D is possibly TRBD1 (5 bases). V was cut by 6 bases and J by 6 bases, with 11 bases left in between. This CDR3 region has 13 residues. The CDR3 loop is CASRNQGPGELFF. The CDR3 DNA is TGTGCCAGCAGGAACCAGGGTCCCGGGGAGCTGTTTTTT.

J is TRBJ2-7 and V is TRBV6-5; 10 nucleotides agree with TRBD1. CDR3 length: 16 residues. The J segment lost 2 bases and the V segment lost 2 bases, leaving 6 bases of the junction unmatched. Germline V CDR1 and CDR2: MNHEY, SVGAGI. CDR3 DNA sequence: TGTGCCAGCAGTTACAGGTCCGGGACAGGGGCCTACGAGCAGTACTTC. Its protein is CASSYRSGTGAYEQYF.

J is TRBJ1-1 and V is TRBV7-3, with TRBD1 matching 8 bases. CDR1 is SGHTA, CDR2 FQGTGA, per germline. V lost 4 bases to trimming and J lost 5 bases; unmatched junction nucleotides: 6. The CDR3 is made up of 14 amino acids. DNA of the CDR3: TGTGCCAGCAGCTACAGGGGGATGGGGACTGAAGCTTTCTTT. Protein product: CASSYRGMGTEAFF.

The chain carries TRBV10-3 and TRBJ2-3; perhaps TRBD2 as D (5 bases). Germline V gene lookup returns CDR1 ENHRY and CDR2 SYGVKD. The CDR3 consists of 14 residues. Deletions cut 11 bases from V and 0 bases from J, with 15 bases between. The CDR3 spells CASSRGASTDTQYF. The CDR3, as DNA: TGTGCCTCAAGCCGGGGAGCTAGCACAGATACGCAGTATTTT.